These T cell receptor beta chains were read from a single sample in a study of T cells in Graves' hyperthyroidism and ophthalmopathy. Via MiXCR, TCRdb re-called the multiplex PCR reads, giving one row per CDR3 protein. Among 450,000 to 650,000 distinct CDR3 sequences listed, over 15% were seen once. Sequencing input: blood. The origin of the receptors is a woman in her late teens or twenties with Graves' ophthalmopathy. Both conserved end residues are part of each CDR3. The D gene is left open where the match is weak. Rows may omit the clone size; those that give it use once, few, many or a size class.

NA	many	TRBV5-1	TRBJ2-1	TGCGCCAGCAGCTTGGAACAGGGTGCCTACAATGAGCAGTTCTTC	CASSLEQGAYNEQFF
NA	many	TRBV30	TRBJ2-2	TGTGCCTGGAGGCACACGAACACCGGGGAGCTGTTTTTT	CAWRHTNTGELFF
TRBD1	many	TRBV28	TRBJ2-3	TGTGCCAGCAGTGACCGGGACAGGGCTATGACAGATACGCAGTATTTT	CASSDRDRAMTDTQYF
TRBD1	many	TRBV30	TRBJ2-7	TGTGCCTGGGGGACAGGGGGCTCCTACGAGCAGTACTTC	CAWGTGGSYEQYF
NA	few	TRBV6-1	TRBJ2-3	TGTGCCAGCAGTGAAGTCAGGGGAGATACGCAGTATTTT	CASSEVRGDTQYF
TRBD1	NA	TRBV20-1	TRBJ2-7	TGCAGTGCTAGAAATTCTCGACAGGGAATCTACGAGCGGTACTTC	CSARNSRQGIYERYF
NA	many	TRBV5-1	TRBJ2-3	TGCGCCAGCAGCTTGGTACTAGCAGCTAGCACAGATACGCAGTATTTT	CASSLVLAASTDTQYF
NA	NA	TRBV29-1	TRBJ1-5	TGCAGCGTTAAAATAGGCCCCAATCAGCCCCAGCATTTT	CSVKIGPNQPQHF
TRBD1	few	TRBV28	TRBJ1-2	TGTGCCAGCAAGTGGGCCAGGGGGAACTATGGCTACACCTTC	CASKWARGNYGYTF
NA	NA	TRBV19	TRBJ1-5	TGTGCCAGTACCGTGGGACGGGGGAGCAATCAGCCCCAGCATTTT	CASTVGRGSNQPQHF
NA	many	TRBV7-3	TRBJ2-1	TGTGCCAGCAGCCTCTCTCCAACCACCTACAATGAGCAGTTCTTC	CASSLSPTTYNEQFF
NA	many	TRBV20-1	TRBJ1-5	TGCAGTGCTAGGGCAGGGGTAGATTATCAGCCCCAGCATTTT	CSARAGVDYQPQHF
NA	few	TRBV7-3	TRBJ2-2	TGTGCCAGCAGCTTAATGGCCAGGACAAACACCGGGGAGCTGTTTTTT	CASSLMARTNTGELFF
TRBD2	few	TRBV19	TRBJ2-5	TGTGCCAGTAGTAAAGGAGGGACTAGCGCGAATTTCCAAGAGACCCAGTACTTC	CASSKGGTSANFQETQYF
NA	NA	TRBV4-1	TRBJ1-2	TGCGCCAGCAGCATGGCCCTGGTCGATGGCTGCACCTTC	CASSMALVDGCTF
TRBD1	many	TRBV18	TRBJ2-7	TGTGCCAGCTCACCCGCCCGGACAGGGGGCGGCGAGCAGTACTTC	CASSPARTGGGEQYF
NA	many	TRBV6-1	TRBJ1-2	TGTGCCAGCAGTGAAGGGACAGCCCACGGGTTTGGCTACACCTTC	CASSEGTAHGFGYTF
TRBD1	many	TRBV10-3	TRBJ1-2	TGTGCCATCAGTGGCCAGACAGGGGGCTACTATGGCTACACCTTC	CAISGQTGGYYGYTF
TRBD1	many	TRBV3-1	TRBJ2-5	TGTGCCAGCAGCGAGGTGACGGGACAGGGGCACTGGATGGGTGAGACCCAGTACTTC	CASSEVTGQGHWMGETQYF
NA	many	TRBV20-1	TRBJ2-3	TGCAGTGCTAGAGATCACGAGGGGCGGACAGATACGCAGTATTTT	CSARDHEGRTDTQYF
NA	few	TRBV5-6	TRBJ2-7	TGTGCCAGCAGCTTGCCAGGGAATGCCTACGAGCAGTACTTC	CASSLPGNAYEQYF
NA	NA	TRBV7-9	TRBJ2-3	TGTGCCAGCAGCTTAGCGAGGGCAGTCCGCACAGATACGCAGTATTTT	CASSLARAVRTDTQYF
NA	NA	TRBV13	TRBJ1-1	TGTGCCAGCAGCGCCCGCCTAGACCGGCACACTGAAGCTTTCTTT	CASSARLDRHTEAFF
NA	NA	TRBV20-1	TRBJ2-1	TGCAGTGCTAGAGATTTAGGAGGGAATTACAATGAGCAGTTCTTC	CSARDLGGNYNEQFF
NA	many	TRBV6-1	TRBJ2-7	TGTGCCAGCAGTGAAGCCGGGGTCGAGCAGTACTTC	CASSEAGVEQYF
NA	many	TRBV11-2	TRBJ2-5	TGTGCCAGCAGCGTTCAAGTGGAGACCCAGTACTTC	CASSVQVETQYF
NA	NA	TRBV20-1	TRBJ1-2	TGCAGTGCTTGGAGAGGGGAGGTCGGCTACACCTTC	CSAWRGEVGYTF
NA	NA	TRBV7-2	TRBJ1-6	TGTGCCAGCAGCTCGAGCGCTGGGGAGACACCCAATTCACCCCTCCACTTT	CASSSSAGETPNSPLHF
TRBD1	NA	TRBV11-2	TRBJ2-1	TGTGCCAGCAGCTTAACCAAACAGGGGAGCTCCTACAATGAGCAGCTCTTC	CASSLTKQGSSYNEQLF
NA	NA	TRBV5-4	TRBJ2-1	TGTGCCAGCAGCTTGGATGTAAACAATGAGCAGTTCTTC	CASSLDVNNEQFF
NA	many	TRBV15	TRBJ2-7	TGTGCCACCAGCAGAGAAGGCGGTCCCTCCCGCGAGCAGTACTTC	CATSREGGPSREQYF
TRBD2	many	TRBV27	TRBJ2-1	TGTGCCAGCAGTCCTGGACTAGCGGGAGGGGCCTACAATGAGCAGTTCTTC	CASSPGLAGGAYNEQFF
NA	NA	TRBV3-1	TRBJ2-7	TGTGCCAGCAGCCAAGTTCCGGGACGGAGCTACGAGCAGTACTTC	CASSQVPGRSYEQYF
TRBD2	NA	TRBV7-2	TRBJ2-5	TGTGCCAGCAGCTGGGGACTAGCGGGAGGGGAGACCCAGTACTTC	CASSWGLAGGETQYF
TRBD1	few	TRBV19	TRBJ1-2	TGTGCCAGTAGAGGACAGGGGGAAGCCTATGGCTACACCTTC	CASRGQGEAYGYTF
NA	few	TRBV20-1	TRBJ2-4	TGCAGTGCTAGAGATGCAGGGGACAAAAACATTCAGTACTTC	CSARDAGDKNIQYF
NA	NA	TRBV19	TRBJ1-5	TGTGCCAGTAGTATAATGATCGGGCAGGGTGTTCAGCCCCAGCATTTT	CASSIMIGQGVQPQHF
NA	many	TRBV12-3/TRBV12-4	TRBJ2-3	TGTGCCAGCAGCCGGGCCACAGATACGCAGTATTTT	CASSRATDTQYF
NA	many	TRBV28	TRBJ1-2	TGTGCCAGCAGTTTTGGGCCCCTCTATGGCTACACCTTC	CASSFGPLYGYTF
NA	many	TRBV27	TRBJ2-5	TGTGCCAGCAGAACCGGGCCCCTTGAAGGAGAGACCCAGTACTTC	CASRTGPLEGETQYF
NA	few	TRBV11-2	TRBJ2-1	TGTGCCAGCAGCTTGGGTGTATCGGGTTATTACAATGAGCAGTTCTTC	CASSLGVSGYYNEQFF
TRBD1	NA	TRBV6-1	TRBJ1-5	TGTGCCAGCAGGGGACAGAGTAACAATCAGCCCCAGCATTTT	CASRGQSNNQPQHF
TRBD1	few	TRBV28	TRBJ2-6	TGTGCCAGCAGATTACAGGGGGCTGGGGCCAACGTCCTGACTTTC	CASRLQGAGANVLTF
NA	many	TRBV27	TRBJ1-2	TGTGCCAGCAGTTCCCTTTTTAGGGGGAATGGCTACACCTTC	CASSSLFRGNGYTF
TRBD2	NA	TRBV19	TRBJ2-2	TGTGCCACCCTAGGACTAGCGGGAGGGCCAGGGGAGCTGTTTTTT	CATLGLAGGPGELFF
TRBD2	many	TRBV12-3/TRBV12-4	TRBJ2-1	TGTGCCAGCAGCCCACTAGCGCTTGGCAATGAGCAGTTCTTC	CASSPLALGNEQFF
NA	few	TRBV9	TRBJ1-3	TGTGCCAGCAGCGTAGCGAATGGGGGACCTGGAAACACCATATATTTT	CASSVANGGPGNTIYF
NA	many	TRBV5-8	TRBJ1-5	TGTGCCAGCAGCTCGACAGGAGGGAGCAATCAGCCCCAGCATTTT	CASSSTGGSNQPQHF
NA	few	TRBV6-2/TRBV6-3	TRBJ2-5	TGTGCCAGCAGTTACCCGACTAGGCCCCAAGAGACCCAGTACTTC	CASSYPTRPQETQYF
NA	NA	TRBV3-1	TRBJ2-3	TGTGCCAGCAGCCAAGTTAGAGCCAGCGGCACAGATACGCAGTATTTT	CASSQVRASGTDTQYF
TRBD1	NA	TRBV7-2	TRBJ2-5	TGTGCCAGCAGCTTTATCCAGGGGGCTAAGTACTTC	CASSFIQGAKYF
NA	many	TRBV6-2/TRBV6-3	TRBJ1-2	TGTGCCAGCAGTCTTGACAGAGTCAGTGGCTACACCTTC	CASSLDRVSGYTF
NA	few	TRBV27	TRBJ2-1	TGTGCCAGCAGTTACGAACGGGGTAATGAGCAGTTCTTC	CASSYERGNEQFF
NA	once	TRBV11-2	TRBJ2-7	TGTGCCAGCGCGGAGGGACTGACATCCTACGAGCAGTACTTC	CASAEGLTSYEQYF
NA	many	TRBV6-1	TRBJ2-1	TGTGCCAGCAGCGATCGAAGACCCAGCTCCTACAATGAGCAGTTCTTC	CASSDRRPSSYNEQFF
NA	NA	TRBV28	TRBJ1-1	TGTGCCAGCAGCCGGCTGCACACTGAAGCTTTCTTT	CASSRLHTEAFF
TRBD1	NA	TRBV4-2	TRBJ1-2	TGTGCCAGCAGCCAAGAACGGACAGGGACGAATGGCTACACCTTC	CASSQERTGTNGYTF
TRBD1	NA	TRBV6-2/TRBV6-3	TRBJ2-2	TGTGCCAGCAGTTACTCAGGAGGACAGGGCGGCGGGGAGCTGTTTTTT	CASSYSGGQGGGELFF
NA	once	TRBV29-1	TRBJ1-2	TGCAGCGTTCTTGACCCAATGGGTGGCTACACCTTC	CSVLDPMGGYTF